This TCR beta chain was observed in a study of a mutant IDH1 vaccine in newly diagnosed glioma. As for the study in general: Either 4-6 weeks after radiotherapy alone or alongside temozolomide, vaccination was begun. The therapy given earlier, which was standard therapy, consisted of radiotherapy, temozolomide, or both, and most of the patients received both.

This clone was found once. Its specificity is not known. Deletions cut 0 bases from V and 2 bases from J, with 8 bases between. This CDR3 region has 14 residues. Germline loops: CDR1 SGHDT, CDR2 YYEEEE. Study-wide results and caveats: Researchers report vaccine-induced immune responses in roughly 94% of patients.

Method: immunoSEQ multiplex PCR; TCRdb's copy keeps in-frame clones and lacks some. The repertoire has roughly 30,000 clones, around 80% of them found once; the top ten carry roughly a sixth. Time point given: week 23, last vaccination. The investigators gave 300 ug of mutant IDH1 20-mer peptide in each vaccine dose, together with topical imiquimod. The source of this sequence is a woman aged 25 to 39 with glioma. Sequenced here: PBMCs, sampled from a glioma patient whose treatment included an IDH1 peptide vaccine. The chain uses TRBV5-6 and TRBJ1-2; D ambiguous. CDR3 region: CASSLGGSNYGYTF. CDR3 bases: TGTGCCAGCAGCTTGGGGGGTTCCAACTATGGCTACACCTTC.